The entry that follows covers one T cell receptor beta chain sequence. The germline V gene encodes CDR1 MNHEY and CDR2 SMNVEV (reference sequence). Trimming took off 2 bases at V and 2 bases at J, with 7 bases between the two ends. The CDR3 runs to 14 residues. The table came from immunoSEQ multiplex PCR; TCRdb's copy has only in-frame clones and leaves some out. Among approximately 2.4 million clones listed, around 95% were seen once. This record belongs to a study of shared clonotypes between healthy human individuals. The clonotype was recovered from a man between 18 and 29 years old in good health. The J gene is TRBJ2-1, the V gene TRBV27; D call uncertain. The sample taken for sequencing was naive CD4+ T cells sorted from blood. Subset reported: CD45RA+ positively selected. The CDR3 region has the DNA TGTGCCAGCAGTTTAGGCAGACCCTACAATGAGCAGTTCTTC. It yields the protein CASSLGRPYNEQFF.